This T cell receptor (beta chain) derives from a study of siplizumab effects on memory and regulatory T cells. As concerns this clone: Its antigen is still unknown.

The table came from immunoSEQ multiplex PCR; TCRdb's copy has only in-frame clones and leaves some out. The sample yields tens of thousands of clones, roughly 90% seen once. With 3 bases removed from V and 5 bases from J, the gap between germline ends came to 16 bases. Germline values: CDR1 KGHSH, CDR2 LQKENI. CDR3 size: 15 residues. Study-wide results and caveats: Memory cells seemed less diverse than naive T cells, which seemed major alloresponse contributors. Mappable alloreactive CD4+ clones came from Treg cells roughly 65% of the time on average with siplizumab, against 26.9% in controls.

The sequenced sample consisted of Tregs sorted from blood. The chain carries TRBV18 and TRBJ1-1; D unresolved. The sequence came from a human donor in good health. The CDR3 here is CASSPPNGVWTEAFF. CDR3 DNA sequence: TGTGCCAGCTCACCTCCTAATGGCGTCTGGACTGAAGCTTTCTTT.